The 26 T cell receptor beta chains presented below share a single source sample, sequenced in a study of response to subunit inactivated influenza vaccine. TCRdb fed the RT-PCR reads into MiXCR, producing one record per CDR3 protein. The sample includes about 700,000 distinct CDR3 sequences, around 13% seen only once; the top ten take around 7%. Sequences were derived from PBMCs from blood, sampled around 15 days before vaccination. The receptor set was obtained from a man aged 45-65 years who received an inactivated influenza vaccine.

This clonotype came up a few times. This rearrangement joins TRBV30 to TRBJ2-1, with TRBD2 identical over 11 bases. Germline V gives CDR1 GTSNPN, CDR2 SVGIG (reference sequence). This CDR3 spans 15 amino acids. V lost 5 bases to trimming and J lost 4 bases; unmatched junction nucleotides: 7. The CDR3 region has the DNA TGTGCCTGGGCACCCGGACTAGCGGGTTACAATGAGCAGTTCTTC. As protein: CAWAPGLAGYNEQFF. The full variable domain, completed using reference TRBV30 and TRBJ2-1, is SQTIHQWPATLVQPVGSPLSLECTVEGTSNPNLYWYRQAAGRGLQLLFYSVGIGQISSEVPQNLSASRPQDRQFILSSKKLLLSDSGFYLCAWAPGLAGYNEQFFGPGTRLTVL.

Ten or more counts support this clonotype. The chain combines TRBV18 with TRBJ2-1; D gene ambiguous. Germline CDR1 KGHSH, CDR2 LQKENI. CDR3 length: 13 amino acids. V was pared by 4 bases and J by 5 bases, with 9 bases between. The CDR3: CASSQTQNNEQFF. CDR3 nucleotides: TGTGCCAGCTCACAAACACAGAACAATGAGCAGTTCTTC.

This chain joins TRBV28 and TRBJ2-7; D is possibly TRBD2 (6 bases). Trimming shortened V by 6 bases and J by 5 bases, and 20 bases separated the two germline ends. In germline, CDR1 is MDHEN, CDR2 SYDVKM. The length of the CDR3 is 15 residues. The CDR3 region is CASSNLGGMRDEQYF. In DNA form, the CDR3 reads TGTGCCAGCAGCAACCTAGGAGGGATGAGAGACGAGCAGTACTTC.

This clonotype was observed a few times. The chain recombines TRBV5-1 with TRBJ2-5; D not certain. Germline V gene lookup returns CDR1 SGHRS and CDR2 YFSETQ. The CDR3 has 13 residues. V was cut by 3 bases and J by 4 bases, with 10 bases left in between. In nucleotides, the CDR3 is TGCGCCAGCAGCTACCACCCCGGAGAGACCCAGTACTTC. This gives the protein CASSYHPGETQYF.

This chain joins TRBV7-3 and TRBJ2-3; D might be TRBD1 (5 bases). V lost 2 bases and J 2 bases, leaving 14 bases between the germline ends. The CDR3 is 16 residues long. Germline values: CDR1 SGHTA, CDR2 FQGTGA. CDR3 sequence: CASSLVGQPDTDTQYF. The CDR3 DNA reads TGTGCCAGCAGCTTAGTGGGGCAACCTGACACAGATACGCAGTATTTT.

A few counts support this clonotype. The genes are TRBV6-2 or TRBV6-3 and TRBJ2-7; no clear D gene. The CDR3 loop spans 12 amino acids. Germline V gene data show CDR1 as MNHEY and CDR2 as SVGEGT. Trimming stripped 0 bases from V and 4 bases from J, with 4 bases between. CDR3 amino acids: CASSYSLYEQYF. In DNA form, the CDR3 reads TGTGCCAGCAGTTACTCCCTGTACGAGCAGTACTTC.

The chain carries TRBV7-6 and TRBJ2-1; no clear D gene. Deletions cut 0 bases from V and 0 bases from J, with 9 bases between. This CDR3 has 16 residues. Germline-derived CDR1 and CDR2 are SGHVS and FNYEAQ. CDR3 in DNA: TGTGCCAGCAGCTTAGCGGCCCAGAGCTCCTACAATGAGCAGTTCTTC. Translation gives CASSLAAQSSYNEQFF.

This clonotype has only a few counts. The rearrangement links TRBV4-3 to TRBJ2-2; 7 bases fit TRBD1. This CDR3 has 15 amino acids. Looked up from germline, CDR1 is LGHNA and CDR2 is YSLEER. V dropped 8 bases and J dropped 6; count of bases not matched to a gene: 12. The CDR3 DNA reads TGCGCCAGCGCCGAACAGGGGAAGATGGCCGGGGAGCTGTTTTTT. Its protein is CASAEQGKMAGELFF.

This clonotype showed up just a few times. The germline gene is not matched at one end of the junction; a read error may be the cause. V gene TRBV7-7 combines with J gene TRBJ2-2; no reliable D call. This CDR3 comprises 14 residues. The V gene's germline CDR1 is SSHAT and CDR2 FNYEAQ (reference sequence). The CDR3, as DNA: TGTGCTAGCAGCCCGATAGGATACACCGGGGAGCTGTTTTTT. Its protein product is CASSPIGYTGELFF.

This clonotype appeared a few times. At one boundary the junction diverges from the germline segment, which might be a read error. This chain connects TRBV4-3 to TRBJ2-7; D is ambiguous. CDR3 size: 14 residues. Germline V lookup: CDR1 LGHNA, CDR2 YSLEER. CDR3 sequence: CASSQEVDAYEQYF. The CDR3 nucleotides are TGCGCCAGCAGTCAAGAGGTGGATGCCTACGAGCAGTACTTC.

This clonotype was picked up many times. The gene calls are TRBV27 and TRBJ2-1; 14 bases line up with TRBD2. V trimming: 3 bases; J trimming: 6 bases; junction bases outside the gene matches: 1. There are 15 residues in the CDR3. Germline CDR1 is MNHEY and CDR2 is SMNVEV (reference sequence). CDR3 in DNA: TGTGCCAGCAGTTTGACTAGCGGGGGGGCCAATGAGCAGTTCTTC. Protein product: CASSLTSGGANEQFF.

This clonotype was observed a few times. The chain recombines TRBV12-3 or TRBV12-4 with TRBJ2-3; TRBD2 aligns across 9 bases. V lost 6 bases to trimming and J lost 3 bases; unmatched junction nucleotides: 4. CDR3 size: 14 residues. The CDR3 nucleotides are TGTGCCAGCAGACTGAGCGGGGGGACAGATACGCAGTATTTT. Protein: CASRLSGGTDTQYF.

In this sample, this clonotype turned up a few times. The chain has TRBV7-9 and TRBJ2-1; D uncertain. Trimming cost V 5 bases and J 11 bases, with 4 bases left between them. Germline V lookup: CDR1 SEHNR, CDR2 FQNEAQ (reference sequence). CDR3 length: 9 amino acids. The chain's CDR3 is CASSAQQFF. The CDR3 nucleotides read TGTGCCAGCAGCGCCCAGCAGTTCTTC.

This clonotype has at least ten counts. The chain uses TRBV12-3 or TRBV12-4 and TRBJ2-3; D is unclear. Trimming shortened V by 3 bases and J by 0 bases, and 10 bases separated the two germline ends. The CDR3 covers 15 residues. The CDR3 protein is CASSFTGSSTDTQYF. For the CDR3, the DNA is TGTGCCAGCAGTTTCACTGGTTCTAGCACAGATACGCAGTATTTT.

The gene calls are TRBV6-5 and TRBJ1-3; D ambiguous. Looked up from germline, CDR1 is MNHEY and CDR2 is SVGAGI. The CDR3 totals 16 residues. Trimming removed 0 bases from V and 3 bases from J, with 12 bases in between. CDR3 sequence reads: CASSYSIPVRGNTIYF. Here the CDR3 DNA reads TGTGCCAGCAGTTACTCGATTCCAGTACGTGGAAACACCATATATTTT.

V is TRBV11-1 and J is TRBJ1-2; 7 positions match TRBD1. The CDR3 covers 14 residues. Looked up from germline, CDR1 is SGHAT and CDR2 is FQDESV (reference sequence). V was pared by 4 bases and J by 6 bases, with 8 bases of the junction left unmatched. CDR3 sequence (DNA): TGTGCCAGCAGCTACCAGACAGGGTCGGATGGCTACACCTTC. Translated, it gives CASSYQTGSDGYTF.

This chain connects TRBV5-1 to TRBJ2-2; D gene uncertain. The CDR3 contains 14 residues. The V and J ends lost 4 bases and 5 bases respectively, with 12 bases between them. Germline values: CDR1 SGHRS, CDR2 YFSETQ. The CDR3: CASSAKTETGELFF. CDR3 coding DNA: TGCGCCAGCAGCGCCAAGACCGAGACCGGGGAGCTGTTTTTT.

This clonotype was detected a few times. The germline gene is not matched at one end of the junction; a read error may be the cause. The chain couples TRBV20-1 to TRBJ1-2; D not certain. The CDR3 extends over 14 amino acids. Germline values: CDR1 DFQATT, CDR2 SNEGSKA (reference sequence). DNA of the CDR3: TGCAGTGCTATCGCGCGAGACCCTAAATATGGCTACACCTTC. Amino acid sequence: CSAIARDPKYGYTF.

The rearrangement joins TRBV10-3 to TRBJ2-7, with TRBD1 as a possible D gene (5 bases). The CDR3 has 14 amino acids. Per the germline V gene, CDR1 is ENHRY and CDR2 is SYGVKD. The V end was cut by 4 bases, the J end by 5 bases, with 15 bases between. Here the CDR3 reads CAISAGSRVNEQYF. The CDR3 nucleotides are TGTGCCATCAGTGCTGGGTCCAGGGTCAACGAGCAGTACTTC.

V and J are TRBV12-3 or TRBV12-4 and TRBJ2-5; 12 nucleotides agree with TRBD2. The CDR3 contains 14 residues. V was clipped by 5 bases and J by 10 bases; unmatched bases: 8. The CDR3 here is CASSRLAGARGQYF. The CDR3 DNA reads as TGTGCCAGCAGTAGACTAGCGGGGGCCCGGGGCCAGTACTTC.

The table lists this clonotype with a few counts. CDR3 coding DNA: TGTGCCAGCAGCTTAGTTAGCGGGGGGACCTACAATGAGCAGTTCTTC. Amino acids: CASSLVSGGTYNEQFF. The chain combines TRBV7-2 with TRBJ2-1; 10 bases map to TRBD2. Trimming cost V 1 base and J 2 bases; bases outside gene matches: 2. The CDR3 has 16 residues. Germline-derived CDR1 and CDR2 are SGHTA and FQGNSA.

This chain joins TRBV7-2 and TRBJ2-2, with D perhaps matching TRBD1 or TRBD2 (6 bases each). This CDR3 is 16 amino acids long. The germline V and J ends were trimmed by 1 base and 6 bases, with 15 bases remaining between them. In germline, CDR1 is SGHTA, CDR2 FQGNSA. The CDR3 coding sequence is TGTGCCAGCAGCTTAGTACGAGGGGGGTATGCCGGGGAGCTGTTTTTT. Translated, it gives CASSLVRGGYAGELFF.

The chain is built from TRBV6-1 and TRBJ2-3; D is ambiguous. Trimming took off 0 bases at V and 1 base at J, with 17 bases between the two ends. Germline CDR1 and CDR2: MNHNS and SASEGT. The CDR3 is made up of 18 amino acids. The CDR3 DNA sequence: TGTGCCAGCAGTGAAGCGCTTCAAAGGGAAATGGGCACAGATACGCAGTATTTT. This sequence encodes CASSEALQREMGTDTQYF.

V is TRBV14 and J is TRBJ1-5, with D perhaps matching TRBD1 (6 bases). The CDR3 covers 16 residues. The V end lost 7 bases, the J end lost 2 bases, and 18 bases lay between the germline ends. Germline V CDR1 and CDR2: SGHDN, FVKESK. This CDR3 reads CASITTGGARNQPQHF. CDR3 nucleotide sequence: TGTGCCAGCATCACCACGGGGGGCGCGCGCAATCAGCCCCAGCATTTT.

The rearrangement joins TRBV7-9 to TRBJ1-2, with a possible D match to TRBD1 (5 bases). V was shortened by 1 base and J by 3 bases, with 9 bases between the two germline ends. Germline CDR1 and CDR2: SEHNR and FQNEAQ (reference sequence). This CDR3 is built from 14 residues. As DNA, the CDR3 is TGTGCCAGCAGCTTAGGGGGCCCCCACTATGGCTACACCTTC. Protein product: CASSLGGPHYGYTF.

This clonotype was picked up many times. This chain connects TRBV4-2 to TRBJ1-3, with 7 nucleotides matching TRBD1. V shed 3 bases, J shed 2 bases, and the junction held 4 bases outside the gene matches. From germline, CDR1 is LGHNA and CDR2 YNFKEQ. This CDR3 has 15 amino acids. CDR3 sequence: CASSQNTGAGNTIYF. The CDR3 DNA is TGTGCCAGCAGCCAGAATACAGGGGCTGGAAACACCATATATTTT.